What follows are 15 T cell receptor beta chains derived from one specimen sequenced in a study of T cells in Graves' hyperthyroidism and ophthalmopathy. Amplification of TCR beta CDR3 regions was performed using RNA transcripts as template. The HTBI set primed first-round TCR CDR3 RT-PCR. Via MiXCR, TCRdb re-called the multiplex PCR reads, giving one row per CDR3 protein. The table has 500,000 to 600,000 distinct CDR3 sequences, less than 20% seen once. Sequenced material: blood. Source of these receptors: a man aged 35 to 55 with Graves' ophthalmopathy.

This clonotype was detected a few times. The CDR3 nucleotides read TGCAGCGTTGATAGCCAACTAAGGGGTACGCAGTATTTT. Encoded protein: CSVDSQLRGTQYF. The chain carries TRBV29-1 and TRBJ2-3, with D possibly matching TRBD1 (5 bases). The CDR3 is 13 amino acids. Trimming stripped 3 bases from V and 8 bases from J, with 15 bases between. Per the germline V gene, CDR1 is SQVTM and CDR2 is ANQGSEA.

The CDR3 region is CAISGVRAGGMGEQYF. Written as DNA, the CDR3 is TGTGCCATCAGTGGCGTCAGAGCGGGGGGGATGGGCGAGCAGTACTTC. The chain couples TRBV10-3 to TRBJ2-7; 10 nucleotides match TRBD2. V shed 4 bases, J shed 6 bases, and the junction held 12 bases outside the gene matches. Per the germline V gene, CDR1 is ENHRY and CDR2 is SYGVKD. This CDR3 spans 16 amino acids.

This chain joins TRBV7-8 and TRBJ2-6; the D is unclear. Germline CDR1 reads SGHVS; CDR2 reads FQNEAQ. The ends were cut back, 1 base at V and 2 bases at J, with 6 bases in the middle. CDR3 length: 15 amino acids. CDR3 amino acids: CASSLGSAGANVLTF. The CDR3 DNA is TGTGCCAGCAGCTTAGGGTCAGCTGGGGCCAACGTCCTGACTTTC.

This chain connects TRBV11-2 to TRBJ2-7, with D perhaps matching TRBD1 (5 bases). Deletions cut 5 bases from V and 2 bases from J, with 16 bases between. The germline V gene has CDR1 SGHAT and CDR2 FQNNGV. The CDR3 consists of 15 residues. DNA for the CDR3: TGTGCCAGCAGCCTGCAGGGCTCACGGACCTACGAGCAGTACTTC. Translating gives CASSLQGSRTYEQYF.

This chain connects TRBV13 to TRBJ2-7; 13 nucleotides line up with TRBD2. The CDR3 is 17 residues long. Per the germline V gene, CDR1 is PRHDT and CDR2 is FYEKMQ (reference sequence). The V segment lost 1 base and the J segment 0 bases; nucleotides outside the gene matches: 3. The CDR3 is CASSLVGLAGVSYEQYF. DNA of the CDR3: TGTGCCAGCAGCTTAGTAGGACTAGCGGGGGTCTCCTACGAGCAGTACTTC. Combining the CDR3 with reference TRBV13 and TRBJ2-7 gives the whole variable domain AAGVIQSPRHLIKEKRETATLKCYPIPRHDTVYWYQQGPGQDPQFLISFYEKMQSDKGSIPDRFSAQQFSDYHSELNMSSLELGDSALYFCASSLVGLAGVSYEQYFGPGTRLTVT.

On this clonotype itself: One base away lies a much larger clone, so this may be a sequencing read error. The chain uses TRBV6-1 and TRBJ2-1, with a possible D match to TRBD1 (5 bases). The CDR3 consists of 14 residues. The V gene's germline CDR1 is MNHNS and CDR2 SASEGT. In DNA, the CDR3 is TGTGCCAGCAGCGAGACCTATTTGGACAATGGGCAGTTCTTC. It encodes CASSETYLDNGQFF.

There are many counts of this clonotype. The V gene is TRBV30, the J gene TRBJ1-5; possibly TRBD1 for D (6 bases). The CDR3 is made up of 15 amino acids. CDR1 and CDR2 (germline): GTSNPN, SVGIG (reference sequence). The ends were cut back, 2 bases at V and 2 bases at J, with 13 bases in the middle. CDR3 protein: CAWSSGQSGNQPQHF. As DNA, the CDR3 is TGTGCCTGGAGTTCTGGACAGAGTGGCAATCAGCCCCAGCATTTT.

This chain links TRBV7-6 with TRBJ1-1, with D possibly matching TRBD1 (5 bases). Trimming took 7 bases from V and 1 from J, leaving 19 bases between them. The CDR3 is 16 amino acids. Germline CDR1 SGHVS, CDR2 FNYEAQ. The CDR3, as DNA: TGTGCCAGCACGTTGGGGCCGGCAGTCAGGAACACTGAAGCTTTCTTT. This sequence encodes CASTLGPAVRNTEAFF.

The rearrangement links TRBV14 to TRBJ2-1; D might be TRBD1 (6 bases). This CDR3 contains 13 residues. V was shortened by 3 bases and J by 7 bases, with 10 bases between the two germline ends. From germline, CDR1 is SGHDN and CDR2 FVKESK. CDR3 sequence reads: CASSQGARNEQFF. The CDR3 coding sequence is TGTGCCAGCAGCCAGGGGGCGCGGAATGAGCAGTTCTTC.

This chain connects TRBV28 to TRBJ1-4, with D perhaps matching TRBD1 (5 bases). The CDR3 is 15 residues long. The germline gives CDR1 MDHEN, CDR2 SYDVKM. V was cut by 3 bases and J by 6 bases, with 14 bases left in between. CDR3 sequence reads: CASSLYRGADEKLFF. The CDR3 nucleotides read TGTGCCAGCAGTTTGTATAGGGGAGCTGATGAAAAACTGTTTTTT.

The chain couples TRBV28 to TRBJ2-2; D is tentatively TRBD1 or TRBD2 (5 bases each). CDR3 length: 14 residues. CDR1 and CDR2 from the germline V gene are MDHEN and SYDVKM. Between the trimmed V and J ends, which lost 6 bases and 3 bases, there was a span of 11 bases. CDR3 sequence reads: CASRGVEDTGELFF. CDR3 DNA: TGTGCCAGCAGAGGGGTGGAGGACACCGGGGAGCTGTTTTTT.

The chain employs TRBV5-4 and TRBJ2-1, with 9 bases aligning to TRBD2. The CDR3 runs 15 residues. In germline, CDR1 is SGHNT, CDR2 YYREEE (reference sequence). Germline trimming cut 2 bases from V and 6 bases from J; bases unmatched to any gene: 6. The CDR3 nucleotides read TGTGCCAGCAGCTTCGAAGCGGGAGGAGCCAATGAGCAGTTCTTC. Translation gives CASSFEAGGANEQFF.

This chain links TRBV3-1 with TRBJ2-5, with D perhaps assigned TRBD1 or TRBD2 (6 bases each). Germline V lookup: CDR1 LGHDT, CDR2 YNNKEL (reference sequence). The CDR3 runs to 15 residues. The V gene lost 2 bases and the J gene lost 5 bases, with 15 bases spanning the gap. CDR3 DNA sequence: TGTGCCAGCAGCCAATGGGGGGCCGGGGTGGAGACCCAGTACTTC. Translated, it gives CASSQWGAGVETQYF.

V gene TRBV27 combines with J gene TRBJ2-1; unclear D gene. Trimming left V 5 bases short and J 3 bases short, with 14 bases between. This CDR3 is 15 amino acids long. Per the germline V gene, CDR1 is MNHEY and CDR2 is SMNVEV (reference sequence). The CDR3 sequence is CASSTSRGRYNEQFF. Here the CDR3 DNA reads TGTGCCAGCAGTACCTCCCGCGGCCGCTACAATGAGCAGTTCTTC.

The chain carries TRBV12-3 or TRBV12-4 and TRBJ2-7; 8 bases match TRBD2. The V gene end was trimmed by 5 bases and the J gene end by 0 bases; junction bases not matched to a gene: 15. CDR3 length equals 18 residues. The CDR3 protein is CASSPASGSSGFSYEQYF. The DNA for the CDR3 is TGTGCCAGCAGTCCGGCTAGCGGGTCTAGCGGGTTCTCCTACGAGCAGTACTTC.